This TCR beta chain was documented in a study of identifying expanded T cells in peripheral blood. Study conclusions and caveats: Technical replicates showed roughly 1.2 changed clones; around two weeks roughly 16; four weeks 19.

The method was immunoSEQ multiplex PCR; TCRdb's version includes in-frame clones alone and lacks a portion of them. This table has approximately 92,000 clones, about 85% appearing once. Collection occurred without any documented infections or immune events in donors. A word on this clone: Its antigen is unidentified.

Sample: blood. The receptor was derived from a person aged 18 to 70 in good health.

The CDR3 reads CASISVRGYTF. Written as DNA, the CDR3 is TGTGCCAGTATTAGCGTTCGCGGCTACACCTTC. V usage is TRBV19 and J usage is TRBJ1-2; D unclear. The CDR3 has 11 residues. Germline lookup yields CDR1 LNHDA and CDR2 SQIVND (reference sequence). V lost 7 bases to trimming and J lost 8 bases, with 11 bases between them.